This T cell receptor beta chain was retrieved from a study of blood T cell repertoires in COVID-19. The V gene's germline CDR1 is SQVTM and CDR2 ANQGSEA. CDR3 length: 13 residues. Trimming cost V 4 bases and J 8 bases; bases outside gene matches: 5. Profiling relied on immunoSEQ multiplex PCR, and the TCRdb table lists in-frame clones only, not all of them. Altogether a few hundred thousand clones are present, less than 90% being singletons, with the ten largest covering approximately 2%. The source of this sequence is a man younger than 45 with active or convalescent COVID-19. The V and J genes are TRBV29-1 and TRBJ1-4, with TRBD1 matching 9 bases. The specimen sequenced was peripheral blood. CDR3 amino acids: CSVAGTGWEKLFF. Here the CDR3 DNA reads TGCAGCGTTGCCGGGACAGGGTGGGAAAAACTGTTTTTT.